The 6 T cell receptor beta chains below come from one sample, sequenced in a study of blood T cell repertoires in COVID-19. The protocol was immunoSEQ multiplex PCR, while the TCRdb copy is restricted to in-frame clones and leaves out a portion. Here the sample spans approximately 94,000 clones, more than 70% being singletons. Material: peripheral blood. The receptor set was obtained from an elderly woman with active COVID-19.

This clone was recorded only once. The chain has TRBV7-6 and TRBJ2-3; 7 nucleotides match TRBD2. V dropped 5 bases and J dropped 0; count of bases not matched to a gene: 17. The CDR3 runs to 19 residues. Germline V gene lookup returns CDR1 SGHVS and CDR2 FNYEAQ. The CDR3 loop is CASSPRLWAGDESTDTQYF. The CDR3 DNA sequence: TGTGCCAGCAGCCCTCGCCTATGGGCGGGAGACGAAAGCACAGATACGCAGTATTTT.

This sequence joins TRBV19 and TRBJ2-2; D might be TRBD2 (6 bases). This CDR3 spans 16 amino acids. Germline V gives CDR1 LNHDA, CDR2 SQIVND (reference sequence). V lost 4 bases to trimming and J lost 2 bases, with 14 bases between them. CDR3 nucleotide sequence: TGTGCCAGTAGTAAAGGCAGGGCGGGAAACACCGGGGAGCTGTTTTTT. Its translation is CASSKGRAGNTGELFF.

J is TRBJ2-7 and V is TRBV28; no firm D call. CDR1 is MDHEN, CDR2 SYDVKM, per germline. The V end lost 6 bases, the J end lost 3 bases, and 15 bases lay between the germline ends. The CDR3 sequence is 14 residues long. CDR3 sequence (DNA): TGTGCCAGCAGCGGGTCGGTACCCCTCTACGAGCAGTACTTC. Translated: CASSGSVPLYEQYF.

This chain links TRBV28 with TRBJ2-1, with a weak D call TRBD2 (6 bases). Germline V gives CDR1 MDHEN, CDR2 SYDVKM. The CDR3 has 14 amino acids. Trimming pared 3 bases from V and 6 bases from J, leaving 12 bases between. The CDR3 sequence: CASSFTMGGNEQFF. The CDR3 DNA reads TGTGCCAGCAGTTTTACTATGGGGGGCAATGAGCAGTTCTTC. Combining the CDR3 with reference TRBV28 and TRBJ2-1 gives the whole variable domain DVKVTQSSRYLVKRTGEKVFLECVQDMDHENMFWYRQDPGLGLRLIYFSYDVKMKEKGDIPEGYSVSREKKERFSLILESASTNQTSMYLCASSFTMGGNEQFFGPGTRLTVL.

This chain connects TRBV6-2 or TRBV6-3 to TRBJ2-6; possible D gene TRBD1, 6 bases. The CDR3 has 15 residues. Trimming removed 5 bases at V and 1 base at J, with 9 bases between. CDR1 and CDR2 (germline): MNHEY, SVGEGT. The CDR3 DNA sequence: TGTGCCAGCAGTCGTGACAGGTCTGGGGCCAACGTCCTGACTTTC. Its translation is CASSRDRSGANVLTF.

The chain couples TRBV25-1 to TRBJ1-2; the match to TRBD1 covers 7 bases. This CDR3 is built from 14 residues. Germline trimming cut 7 bases from V and 6 bases from J; bases unmatched to any gene: 11. Germline lookup yields CDR1 MGHDK and CDR2 SYGVNS. Here the CDR3 reads CASKEPGGADGYTF. The CDR3 DNA reads as TGTGCCAGCAAAGAGCCAGGGGGTGCAGATGGCTACACCTTC.